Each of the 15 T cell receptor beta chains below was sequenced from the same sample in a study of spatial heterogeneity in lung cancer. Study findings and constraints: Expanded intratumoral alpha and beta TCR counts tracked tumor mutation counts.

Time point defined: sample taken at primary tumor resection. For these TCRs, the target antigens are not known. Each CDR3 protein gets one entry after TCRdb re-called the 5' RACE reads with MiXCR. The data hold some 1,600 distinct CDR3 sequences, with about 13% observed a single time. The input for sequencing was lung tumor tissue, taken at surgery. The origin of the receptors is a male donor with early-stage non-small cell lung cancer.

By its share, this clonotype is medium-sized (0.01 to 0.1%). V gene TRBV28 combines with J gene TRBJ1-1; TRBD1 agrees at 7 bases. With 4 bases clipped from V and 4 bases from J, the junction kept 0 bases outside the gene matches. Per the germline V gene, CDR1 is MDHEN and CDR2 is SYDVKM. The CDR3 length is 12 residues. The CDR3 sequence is CASSYRGTEAFF. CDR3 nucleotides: TGTGCCAGCAGTTACAGGGGCACTGAAGCTTTCTTT.

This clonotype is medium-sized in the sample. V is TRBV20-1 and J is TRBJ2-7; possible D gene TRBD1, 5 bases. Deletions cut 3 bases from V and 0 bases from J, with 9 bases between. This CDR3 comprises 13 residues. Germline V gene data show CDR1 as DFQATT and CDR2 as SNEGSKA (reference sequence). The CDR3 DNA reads TGCAGTGCTAGCGGCAGGGACTCCTACGAGCAGTACTTC. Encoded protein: CSASGRDSYEQYF.

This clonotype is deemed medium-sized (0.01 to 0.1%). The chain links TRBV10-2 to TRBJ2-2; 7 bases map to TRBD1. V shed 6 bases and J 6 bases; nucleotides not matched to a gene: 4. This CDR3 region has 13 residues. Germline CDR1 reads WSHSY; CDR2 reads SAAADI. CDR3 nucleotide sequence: TGCGCCAGCAGCCCTGGGACAGCCGGGGAGCTGTTTTTT. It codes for CASSPGTAGELFF.

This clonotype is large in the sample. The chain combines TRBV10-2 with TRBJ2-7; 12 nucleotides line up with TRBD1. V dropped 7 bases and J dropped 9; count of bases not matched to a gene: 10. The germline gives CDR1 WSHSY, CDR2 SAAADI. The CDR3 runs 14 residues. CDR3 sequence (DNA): TGCGCCAGCATGAATGGGGACAGGGGGCCCGGGCAGTACTTC. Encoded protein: CASMNGDRGPGQYF.

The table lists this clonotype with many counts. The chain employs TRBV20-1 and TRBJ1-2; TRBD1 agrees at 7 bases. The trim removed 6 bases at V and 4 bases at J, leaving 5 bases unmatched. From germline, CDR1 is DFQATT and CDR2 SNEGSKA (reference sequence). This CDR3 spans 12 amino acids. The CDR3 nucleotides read TGCAGTGCCACGGGACAGCTCTATGGCTACACCTTC. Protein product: CSATGQLYGYTF.

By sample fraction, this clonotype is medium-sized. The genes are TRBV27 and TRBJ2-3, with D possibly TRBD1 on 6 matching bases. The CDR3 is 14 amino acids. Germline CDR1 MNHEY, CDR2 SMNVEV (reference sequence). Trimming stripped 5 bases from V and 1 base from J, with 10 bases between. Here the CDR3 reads CASSPRTGTDTQYF. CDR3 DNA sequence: TGTGCCAGCAGTCCTAGGACAGGCACAGATACGCAGTATTTT.

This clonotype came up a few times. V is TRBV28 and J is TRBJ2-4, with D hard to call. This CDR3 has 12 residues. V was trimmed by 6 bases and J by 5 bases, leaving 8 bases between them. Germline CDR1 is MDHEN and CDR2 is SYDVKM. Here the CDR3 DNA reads TGTGCCAGCAGCCGCGGACAAAACATTCAGTACTTC. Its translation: CASSRGQNIQYF.

The CDR3: CASSQDNFGSNTEAFF. The CDR3 DNA follows: TGTGCCAGCAGCCAAGATAACTTTGGGTCGAACACTGAAGCTTTCTTT. This chain joins TRBV4-2 and TRBJ1-1; no reliable D call. The CDR3 is 16 amino acids. V lost 0 bases and J 1 base, leaving 12 bases between the germline ends. CDR1 and CDR2 (germline): LGHNA, YNFKEQ.

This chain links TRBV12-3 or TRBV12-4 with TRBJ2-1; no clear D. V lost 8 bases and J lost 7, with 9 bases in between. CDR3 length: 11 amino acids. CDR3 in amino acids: CASVQGNEQFF. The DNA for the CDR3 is TGTGCCAGCGTACAAGGGAATGAGCAGTTCTTC.

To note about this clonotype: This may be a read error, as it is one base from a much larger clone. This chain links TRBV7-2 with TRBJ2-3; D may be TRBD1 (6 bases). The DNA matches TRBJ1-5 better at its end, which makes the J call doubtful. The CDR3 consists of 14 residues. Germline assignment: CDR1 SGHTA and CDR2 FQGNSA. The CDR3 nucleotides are TGTGCCAGCAGCTTAGGGAGTCGGACAGATACGCAGCATTTT. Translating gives CASSLGSRTDTQHF.

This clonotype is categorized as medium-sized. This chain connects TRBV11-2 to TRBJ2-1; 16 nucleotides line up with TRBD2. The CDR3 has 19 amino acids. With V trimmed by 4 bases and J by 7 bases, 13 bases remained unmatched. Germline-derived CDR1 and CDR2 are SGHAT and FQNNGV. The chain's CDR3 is CASSSPSGLAGGPRNEQFF. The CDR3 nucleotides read TGTGCCAGCAGCTCACCCTCGGGACTAGCGGGGGGGCCTAGGAATGAGCAGTTCTTC.

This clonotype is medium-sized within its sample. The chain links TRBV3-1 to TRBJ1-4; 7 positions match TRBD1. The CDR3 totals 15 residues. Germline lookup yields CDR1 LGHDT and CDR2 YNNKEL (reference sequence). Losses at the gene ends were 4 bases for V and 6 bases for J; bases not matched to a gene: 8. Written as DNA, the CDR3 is TGTGCCAGCAGCCCCCGGGGAGGGGGCGATGAAAAACTGTTTTTT. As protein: CASSPRGGGDEKLFF.

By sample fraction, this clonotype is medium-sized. The CDR3 sequence is CASSPSVGLQETQYF. The CDR3 coding sequence is TGTGCCAGCAGTCCAAGCGTAGGACTACAAGAGACCCAGTACTTC. The chain links TRBV5-4 to TRBJ2-5; the D gene is possibly TRBD2 (6 bases). Per the germline V gene, CDR1 is SGHNT and CDR2 is YYREEE (reference sequence). Trimming left V 5 bases short and J 2 bases short, with 16 bases between. There are 15 residues in the CDR3.

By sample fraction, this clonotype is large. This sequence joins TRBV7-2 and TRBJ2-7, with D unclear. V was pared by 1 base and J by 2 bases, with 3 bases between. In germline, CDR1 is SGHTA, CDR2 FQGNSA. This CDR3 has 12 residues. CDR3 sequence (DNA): TGTGCCAGCAGCTTAGGGGCCTACGAGCAGTACTTC. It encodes CASSLGAYEQYF. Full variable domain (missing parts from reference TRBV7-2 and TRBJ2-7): GAGVSQSPSNKVTEKGKDVELRCDPISGHTALYWYRQSLGQGLEFLIYFQGNSAPDKSGLPSDRFSAERTGGSVSTLTIQRTQQEDSAVYLCASSLGAYEQYFGPGTRLTVT.

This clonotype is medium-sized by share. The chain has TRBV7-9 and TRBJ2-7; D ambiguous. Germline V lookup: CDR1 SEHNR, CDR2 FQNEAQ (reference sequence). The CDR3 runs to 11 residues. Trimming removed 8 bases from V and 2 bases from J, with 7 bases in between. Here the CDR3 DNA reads TGTGCCAGCGTTGACACCTACGAGCAGTACTTC. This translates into CASVDTYEQYF.